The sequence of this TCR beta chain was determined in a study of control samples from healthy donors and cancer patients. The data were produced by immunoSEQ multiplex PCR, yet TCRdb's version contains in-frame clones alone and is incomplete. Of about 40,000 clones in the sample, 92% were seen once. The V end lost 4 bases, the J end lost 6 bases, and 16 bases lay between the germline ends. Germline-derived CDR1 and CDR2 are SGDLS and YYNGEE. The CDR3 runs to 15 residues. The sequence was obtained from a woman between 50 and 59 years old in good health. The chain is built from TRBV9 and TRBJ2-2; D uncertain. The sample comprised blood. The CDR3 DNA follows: TGTGCCAGCAGCCCGCGACCTTCAGTGGCCGGGGAGCTGTTTTTT. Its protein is CASSPRPSVAGELFF.